The 27 T cell receptor beta chains below come from one sample, sequenced in a study of T-cell reconstitution after alpha-beta-depleted transplantation in children. Unique molecular identifiers were used to barcode this TCRbeta library. MiXCR, applied by TCRdb to the PCR reads, yields one record per CDR3 protein. The sample has some 290,000 distinct CDR3 sequences, roughly 21% seen once; the top ten hold approximately 11%. The specimen was PBMCs, mostly from graft donor cells, collected 180 days after TCRalphabeta/CD19-depleted stem cell transplant. These receptors were obtained from a male patient younger than 18 who had a stem cell transplant for acute lymphoblastic leukemia, so the T cells may come from the graft donor.

In this sample, this clonotype turned up a few times. The J gene is TRBJ2-7, the V gene TRBV7-9; no clear D. Germline V gene sequence: CDR1 SEHNR, CDR2 FQNEAQ (reference sequence). V was pared by 1 base and J by 1 base, with 14 bases between. CDR3 size: 16 residues. The CDR3 DNA sequence: TGTGCCAGCAGCTTAGTCGGAGAGCCTCGGTCCTACGAGCAGTACTTC. Its protein is CASSLVGEPRSYEQYF.

The rearrangement uses TRBV18 and TRBJ2-7; D possibly corresponds to TRBD2 (5 bases). Deletions cut 4 bases from V and 11 bases from J, with 18 bases between. CDR1 is KGHSH and CDR2 is LQKENI in the germline V gene. This CDR3 contains 13 residues. The CDR3 region is CASSQNEVDYKYF. As DNA, the CDR3 is TGTGCCAGCTCACAGAACGAAGTTGACTACAAGTACTTC.

This sequence joins TRBV7-9 and TRBJ2-7; D gene ambiguous. The CDR3 extends over 13 amino acids. V gave up 2 bases and J gave up 6 bases, with 11 bases separating them. CDR1 is SEHNR, CDR2 FQNEAQ, per germline (reference sequence). For the CDR3, the DNA is TGTGCCAGCAGCTTATGGGCCGACCGCGAGCAGTACTTC. This sequence encodes CASSLWADREQYF.

The chain carries TRBV20-1 and TRBJ1-2, with a possible D match to TRBD1 (5 bases). CDR3 length equals 11 residues. V lost 4 bases to trimming and J lost 8 bases, with 11 bases between them. Germline-derived CDR1 and CDR2 are DFQATT and SNEGSKA (reference sequence). CDR3 nucleotides: TGCAGTGCTAAGCAGGGACGGGGCTACACCTTC. Its translation is CSAKQGRGYTF.

The chain recombines TRBV5-5 with TRBJ2-7; D is perhaps TRBD2 (5 bases). CDR3 length: 18 amino acids. The germline gives CDR1 SGHKS, CDR2 YYEKEE (reference sequence). V was pared by 0 bases and J by 3 bases, with 22 bases between. CDR3 amino acids: CASSLVWGKGLRDYEQYF. CDR3 nucleotide sequence: TGTGCCAGCAGCTTGGTGTGGGGAAAAGGTTTACGGGACTACGAGCAGTACTTC.

V gene TRBV7-9 combines with J gene TRBJ2-4; 8 bases are shared with TRBD2. The germline CDR1 and CDR2 sequences are SEHNR and FQNEAQ (reference sequence). V was pared by 5 bases and J by 6 bases, with 12 bases of the junction left unmatched. This CDR3 comprises 16 residues. The CDR3 sequence: CASSPLQRGPTNIQYF. The DNA of the CDR3 is TGTGCCAGCAGCCCACTCCAGCGGGGGCCCACAAACATTCAGTACTTC.

V gene TRBV7-2 combines with J gene TRBJ2-1; no clear D. CDR1 SGHTA and CDR2 FQGNSA come from the germline V gene. This CDR3 has 13 amino acids. V lost 1 base to trimming and J lost 3 bases, with 4 bases between them. The CDR3 nucleotides are TGTGCCAGCAGCTTAGGGGACTACAATGAGCAGTTCTTC. Its translation is CASSLGDYNEQFF.

The chain links TRBV5-1 to TRBJ2-4, with TRBD2 identical over 12 bases. Losses at the gene ends were 5 bases for V and 8 bases for J; bases not matched to a gene: 8. CDR3 length equals 15 residues. Germline V gives CDR1 SGHRS, CDR2 YFSETQ. The CDR3 DNA follows: TGCGCCAGCAGTCCACTAGCGGGAGGAGGGGACATTCAGTACTTC. Translation gives CASSPLAGGGDIQYF.

CDR3 residues: CASSLSFDRGEQYF. The CDR3 DNA is TGCGCCAGCAGCCTCTCTTTCGACAGGGGCGAGCAGTACTTC. The chain is built from TRBV4-1 and TRBJ2-7, with 8 bases identical to TRBD1. CDR1 MGHRA and CDR2 YSYEKL come from the germline V gene. The CDR3 has 14 amino acids. V lost 4 bases, J lost 6 bases, and 8 bases stayed unmatched.

This clonotype was detected ten times or more. V and J are TRBV11-2 and TRBJ2-2; D may be TRBD2 (5 bases). This CDR3 has 15 amino acids. Trimming left V 4 bases short and J 5 bases short, with 14 bases between. CDR1 is SGHAT and CDR2 is FQNNGV in the germline V gene. As DNA, the CDR3 is TGTGCCAGCAGCTCCACTAGATTCCCAACCGGGGAGCTGTTTTTT. It codes for CASSSTRFPTGELFF. Complete variable domain (other parts from reference TRBV11-2 and TRBJ2-2): EAGVAQSPRYKIIEKRQSVAFWCNPISGHATLYWYQQILGQGPKLLIQFQNNGVVDDSQLPKDRFSAERLKGVDSTLKIQPAKLEDSAVYLCASSSTRFPTGELFFGEGSRLTVL.

The gene calls are TRBV25-1 and TRBJ2-7; a weak D match, TRBD1 (6 bases). V dropped 3 bases and J dropped 3 bases, with 21 bases sitting between them. Germline CDR1 is MGHDK and CDR2 is SYGVNS. The CDR3 is made up of 17 amino acids. CDR3: CASSDPRQTGGLYEQYF. The CDR3 DNA reads as TGTGCCAGCAGTGACCCCAGACAGACAGGAGGTCTCTACGAGCAGTACTTC.

The chain recombines TRBV5-6 with TRBJ2-7, with unresolved D. CDR3 length equals 14 residues. The germline gives CDR1 SGHDT, CDR2 YYEEEE. Trimming removed 4 bases from V and 3 bases from J, with 14 bases in between. The chain's CDR3 is CASSPHIRFYEQYF. CDR3 DNA: TGTGCCAGCAGCCCTCACATCAGGTTCTACGAGCAGTACTTC.

The J gene is TRBJ2-2, the V gene TRBV11-1; TRBD2 matches 10 bases. The CDR3 totals 18 residues. CDR1 and CDR2 from the germline V gene are SGHAT and FQDESV (reference sequence). The ends lost 5 bases at V and 0 bases at J; junction bases unmatched: 9. CDR3 coding DNA: TGTGCCAGCAGCCCCGTCCGGACTAGCGGAACGAACACCGGGGAGCTGTTTTTT. It codes for CASSPVRTSGTNTGELFF.

A single count supports this clonotype. J is TRBJ1-5 and V is TRBV6-2 or TRBV6-3; TRBD1 aligns across 7 bases. Germline CDR1 is MNHEY and CDR2 is SVGEGT. The CDR3 contains 17 residues. Unmatched junction bases numbered 10, after V lost 5 bases and J lost 0 bases. The CDR3 DNA sequence: TGTGCCAGCAGTGCGACAGGGTTGGGAAATAGCAATCAGCCCCAGCATTTT. Translated: CASSATGLGNSNQPQHF.

In this sample, this clonotype turned up many times. This chain joins TRBV5-1 and TRBJ2-7; TRBD2 matches at 13 bases. This CDR3 comprises 17 residues. Germline CDR1 reads SGHRS; CDR2 reads YFSETQ. The V and J ends lost 6 bases and 0 bases, in that order; junction bases with no gene match: 9. CDR3 region: CASTRTSGSILSYEQYF. The CDR3 region has the DNA TGCGCCAGCACCCGGACTAGCGGGAGCATCCTCTCCTACGAGCAGTACTTC.

This rearrangement joins TRBV11-2 to TRBJ2-3; D not certain. This CDR3 has 16 residues. V lost 3 bases and J lost 0, with 13 bases in between. Germline V CDR1 and CDR2: SGHAT, FQNNGV. The CDR3 loop is CASSLRLGPSTDTQYF. In DNA, the CDR3 is TGTGCCAGCAGCTTGAGGCTAGGCCCTAGCACAGATACGCAGTATTTT.

This clonotype was seen a few times. The rearrangement joins TRBV7-9 to TRBJ1-1, with D maybe TRBD1 (5 bases). The V gene lost 1 base and the J gene lost 1 base, with 10 bases spanning the gap. CDR1 SEHNR and CDR2 FQNEAQ come from the germline V gene (reference sequence). The length of the CDR3 is 15 residues. DNA for the CDR3: TGTGCCAGCAGCTTAGTCGGGGGTCGGAACACTGAAGCTTTCTTT. The encoded protein is CASSLVGGRNTEAFF.

Only a few counts were recorded for this clonotype. The chain combines TRBV5-5 with TRBJ1-5, with D uncertain. The CDR3 totals 13 residues. Trimming cost V 4 bases and J 5 bases, with 10 bases left between them. The germline gives CDR1 SGHKS, CDR2 YYEKEE (reference sequence). This CDR3 reads CASSPSWDQPQHF. DNA of the CDR3: TGTGCCAGCAGCCCCTCCTGGGATCAGCCCCAGCATTTT.

The sample holds a few counts of this clonotype. The V call is TRBV24-1, the J call TRBJ1-5; D possibly corresponds to TRBD1 (6 bases). CDR3 length equals 16 residues. Germline CDR1 reads KGHDR; CDR2 reads SFDVKD. V lost 3 bases and J 7 bases, leaving 18 bases between the germline ends. The DNA for the CDR3 is TGTGCCACCAGTGATCAGCTTACAGGGTTGAGGCAGCCCCAGCATTTT. Amino acid sequence: CATSDQLTGLRQPQHF.

The genes are TRBV19 and TRBJ2-1, with 8 bases that match TRBD1. Germline V lookup: CDR1 LNHDA, CDR2 SQIVND (reference sequence). The CDR3 spans 13 residues. Losses at the gene ends were 5 bases for V and 8 bases for J; bases not matched to a gene: 5. This CDR3 is CASSPAGGYEQFF. Written as DNA, the CDR3 is TGTGCCAGTAGTCCGGCAGGGGGCTATGAGCAGTTCTTC.

This sequence joins TRBV11-2 and TRBJ1-2; TRBD1 is a possible D gene (5 bases). The CDR3 covers 16 residues. Germline V gene data show CDR1 as SGHAT and CDR2 as FQNNGV. V was pared by 1 base and J by 7 bases, with 19 bases between. In DNA form, the CDR3 reads TGTGCCAGCAGCTTAGTCGGGGGACTGACGGGCCCTGGCTACACCTTC. It encodes CASSLVGGLTGPGYTF.

This clonotype was detected ten times or more. The V and J genes are TRBV11-2 and TRBJ2-1, with D perhaps assigned TRBD1 or TRBD2 (5 bases each). The germline V and J ends were trimmed by 8 bases and 8 bases, with 13 bases remaining between them. The CDR3 sequence is 12 residues long. Germline V gives CDR1 SGHAT, CDR2 FQNNGV. Written as DNA, the CDR3 is TGTGCCAGCCGAGAGGGGTTCGATGAGCAGTTCTTC. Its protein is CASREGFDEQFF.

The V gene is TRBV29-1, the J gene TRBJ1-2; 12 bases are shared with TRBD1. Trimming at V came to 6 bases and at J to 3 bases, leaving 8 bases not matched to a gene. This CDR3 is built from 15 residues. CDR1 SQVTM and CDR2 ANQGSEA come from the germline V gene. The CDR3 DNA follows: TGCAGCGTCGGGACAGGGGGCGCAGGATACTATGGCTACACCTTC. Its translation is CSVGTGGAGYYGYTF.

This clonotype was counted a few times. This CDR3 is CATKRTNGTTLYNEQFF. The DNA of the CDR3 is TGTGCCACCAAGCGAACCAACGGGACCACCCTTTACAATGAGCAGTTCTTC. The rearrangement joins TRBV25-1 to TRBJ2-1; possibly TRBD1 or TRBD2 for D (5 bases each). V was cut by 10 bases and J by 4 bases, with 26 bases left in between. The CDR3 contains 17 residues. From germline, CDR1 is MGHDK and CDR2 SYGVNS.

This clonotype was seen more than once but under ten times. The chain combines TRBV6-1 with TRBJ1-5; perhaps TRBD1 as D (5 bases). Trimming shortened V by 7 bases and J by 3 bases, and 16 bases separated the two germline ends. The CDR3 consists of 15 residues. The V gene's germline CDR1 is MNHNS and CDR2 SASEGT. The CDR3 sequence: CASTGSGAANQPQHF. CDR3 DNA: TGTGCCAGCACGGGGTCCGGGGCAGCCAATCAGCCCCAGCATTTT.

V gene TRBV5-1 combines with J gene TRBJ2-2; 8 positions agree with TRBD2. V lost 3 bases and J lost 9; bases outside the gene matches: 10. The CDR3 is made up of 15 amino acids. Germline V gene sequence: CDR1 SGHRS, CDR2 YFSETQ. CDR3 sequence reads: CASSYRTSRSWELFF. For the CDR3, the DNA is TGCGCCAGCAGCTACCGGACTAGCCGATCCTGGGAGCTGTTTTTT. Full variable domain (remainder filled in from reference TRBV5-1 and TRBJ2-2): KAGVTQTPRYLIKTRGQQVTLSCSPISGHRSVSWYQQTPGQGLQFLFEYFSETQRNKGNFPGRFSGRQFSNSRSEMNVSTLELGDSALYLCASSYRTSRSWELFFGEGSRLTVL.

This clonotype was picked up a small number of times. The genes are TRBV12-3 or TRBV12-4 and TRBJ2-3; 7 positions match TRBD2. CDR3 size: 17 residues. The ends lost 5 bases at V and 5 bases at J; junction bases unmatched: 16. The CDR3 sequence: CASSPSRGRERGDTQYF. The CDR3 DNA is TGTGCCAGCAGTCCCTCTCGTGGGCGGGAGAGGGGAGATACGCAGTATTTT.